This record concerns one T cell receptor (beta chain) sequence. The same CDR3 also results from other DNA sequences found in this sample. This entry belongs to a study of blood T cell repertoires in COVID-19. The wider study: The origin of the acute and convalescent COVID-19 samples was the United States, Italy and Spain. From T cells, B-cell-depleted T cells, or PBMCs came the material, which was cDNA or gDNA.

With V trimmed by 5 bases and J by 1 base, 3 bases remained unmatched. The CDR3 has 15 residues. CDR1 and CDR2 from the germline V gene are SGHDT and YYEEEE. Per the original data handling: Reference gene primers were amplified, and this amplification served to estimate nucleated cell counts. Some clones are missing from TCRdb's copy, which holds only in-frame ones; the method was immunoSEQ multiplex PCR. V, J and clone size derive from that table, while D and trimming were established from the DNA sequence. The sample shows some 56,000 clones, 70% to 75% of them seen only once. Sequencing was done on a sample of peripheral blood. The sequence was obtained from a woman between 50 and 59 years old with active or convalescent COVID-19. The chain links TRBV5-6 to TRBJ2-2; 9 bases line up with TRBD2. The CDR3 loop reads CASRSSGKNTGELFF. CDR3 coding DNA: TGTGCCAGCAGGTCTAGCGGGAAGAACACCGGGGAGCTGTTTTTT.